One and the same sample provided the 29 T cell receptor beta chains below, sequenced in a study of regulatory T cells in long-lasting Graves disease. Arm-PCR with iRepertoire HTBI primers amplified the CDR3 regions for these TCR beta libraries. Via MiXCR, TCRdb re-called the multiplex PCR reads, giving one row per CDR3 protein. Of a few hundred thousand distinct CDR3 sequences listed, around 23% were seen once; the top ten hold roughly an eighth. The time point here: persistent/refractory GD, antithyroid drugs over 5 years with positive TRAb. Construction of the TCR library relied on RNA isolated from PBMCs. The specimen comprised peripheral blood mononuclear cells (PBMCs), sampled when the disease was refractory, from a patient treated with antithyroid drugs. The receptor set was obtained from a female donor with Graves disease.

There are a few counts of this clonotype. The chain has TRBV2 and TRBJ2-3; 12 bases are a match to TRBD2. The CDR3 contains 15 residues. From germline, CDR1 is SNHLY and CDR2 FYNNEI. J was trimmed by 4 bases and V by 6 bases; bases with no gene match: 5. CDR3 nucleotide sequence: TGTGCCAGCAGCGGACTAGCGGGAAGGGCAGATACGCAGTATTTT. Its translation is CASSGLAGRADTQYF.

The chain links TRBV12-3 or TRBV12-4 to TRBJ1-2, with TRBD1 identical over 7 bases. J lost 4 bases, V lost 6 bases, and 5 bases had no gene match. This CDR3 region has 13 residues. The CDR3 sequence: CASRWGTVYGYTF. The CDR3 DNA reads as TGTGCCAGCAGATGGGGGACAGTCTATGGCTACACCTTC.

This clonotype was detected ten times or more. The chain links TRBV28 to TRBJ1-5; weak D call: TRBD1 (6 bases). The CDR3 loop spans 15 amino acids. Germline lookup yields CDR1 MDHEN and CDR2 SYDVKM. V lost 11 bases, J lost 5 bases, and 22 bases lay in between. CDR3 loop: CALGGGLTYHQPQHF. The CDR3 DNA is TGTGCCCTAGGCGGGGGGCTGACCTATCATCAGCCCCAGCATTTT.

In this sample, this clonotype turned up a few times. A much more abundant neighbour one base away suggests this may be a read error. V and J are TRBV11-2 and TRBJ1-2; D gene ambiguous. Deletions cut 1 base from V and 4 bases from J, with 7 bases between. This CDR3 is built from 13 residues. Looked up from germline, CDR1 is SGHAT and CDR2 is FQNNGV. The CDR3 DNA reads as TGTGCCAGCAGCTTAGGTGCGCTCTATGGCTACACCTTC. It translates to CASSLGALYGYTF. The whole variable domain, remainder taken from reference TRBV11-2 and TRBJ1-2, is EAGVAQSPRYKIIEKRQSVAFWCNPISGHATLYWYQQILGQGPKLLIQFQNNGVVDDSQLPKDRFSAERLKGVDSTLKIQPAKLEDSAVYLCASSLGALYGYTFGSGTRLTVV.

Notes on this clonotype: The junction shows a germline mismatch at one end, possibly a read error. V is TRBV7-9 and J is TRBJ1-1, with D possibly TRBD1 on 5 matching bases. This CDR3 is 14 amino acids long. Germline V CDR1 and CDR2: SEHNR, FQNEAQ (reference sequence). Here the CDR3 reads CASSQRGEGTEASF. The CDR3 nucleotides read TGTGCCAGCAGCCAGAGAGGGGAAGGCACTGAAGCTTCCTTT. Filled out from reference TRBV7-9 and TRBJ1-1, the complete variable domain reads DTGVSQNPRHKITKRGQNVTFRCDPISEHNRLYWYRQTLGQGPEFLTYFQNEAQLEKSRLLSDRFSAERPKGSFSTLEIQRTEQGDSAMYLCASSQRGEGTEASFGQGTRLTVV.

The CDR3 DNA reads TGCGCCAGCAGCGGGGCTCCCAGTAACACTGAAGCTTTCTTT. Its protein is CASSGAPSNTEAFF. This chain links TRBV5-1 with TRBJ1-1; possibly TRBD1 for D (5 bases). The CDR3 has 14 residues. V was trimmed by 4 bases and J by 2 bases, leaving 12 bases between them. The germline CDR1 and CDR2 sequences are SGHRS and YFSETQ.

This clonotype was counted ten times or more. The rearrangement links TRBV18 to TRBJ1-1, with D uncertain. V lost 4 bases and J lost 6, with 9 bases in between. Germline CDR1 reads KGHSH; CDR2 reads LQKENI. The CDR3 has 12 amino acids. Written as DNA, the CDR3 is TGTGCCAGCTCACGACAAGGGTCTGAAGCTTTCTTT. Translation gives CASSRQGSEAFF.

This clonotype was detected only a few times. This CDR3 is CASSLRGYYNEQFF. The CDR3 DNA is TGTGCCAGCAGTTTAAGGGGTTACTACAATGAGCAGTTCTTC. The rearrangement links TRBV28 to TRBJ2-7; the D gene is possibly TRBD1 (5 bases). Gene TRBJ2-1 matches the end of the DNA better, so the J call may be wrong. Germline CDR1 MDHEN, CDR2 SYDVKM. CDR3 size: 14 residues.

The V gene is TRBV5-1, the J gene TRBJ2-7; D ambiguous. The ends were cut back, 3 bases at V and 6 bases at J, with 16 bases in the middle. Germline values: CDR1 SGHRS, CDR2 YFSETQ. The CDR3 is 14 residues long. As DNA, the CDR3 is TGCGCCAGCAGCTCGGTCGGCAACAACTTCGAGCAGTACTTC. Protein: CASSSVGNNFEQYF.

This clonotype was observed a handful of times. One end of the junction is discordant with germline, which a read error may explain. This chain uses TRBV7-2 with TRBJ2-5; TRBD2 matches 13 bases. Germline V lookup: CDR1 SGHTA, CDR2 FQGNSA. The CDR3 loop spans 15 amino acids. CDR3 amino acids: CASSLVGLAGPEGNF. CDR3 coding DNA: TGTGCCAGCAGCTTAGTGGGACTAGCGGGGCCCGAGGGGAACTTC.

In its sample, this clonotype was seen many times. J is TRBJ1-1 and V is TRBV12-3 or TRBV12-4; D gene unclear. This CDR3 region has 12 residues. V was trimmed by 4 bases and J by 3 bases, leaving 6 bases between them. The CDR3 DNA is TGTGCCAGCAGTTGGTATGACACTGAAGCTTTCTTT. Amino acids: CASSWYDTEAFF.

The chain links TRBV10-3 to TRBJ2-7, with TRBD1 identical over 9 bases. Per germline, CDR1 ENHRY and CDR2 SYGVKD. V shed 6 bases, J shed 4 bases, and the junction held 7 bases outside the gene matches. The CDR3 loop spans 14 amino acids. The CDR3 is CAIRRDRATYEQYF. The CDR3 bases are TGTGCCATCAGGCGGGACAGGGCAACGTACGAGCAGTACTTC.

This clonotype was detected ten times or more. V is TRBV20-1 and J is TRBJ1-4; no clear D. This CDR3 is 12 amino acids long. The ends were cut back, 1 base at V and 5 bases at J, with 5 bases in the middle. CDR1 is DFQATT, CDR2 SNEGSKA, per germline (reference sequence). The chain's CDR3 is CSARVGNEKLFF. The CDR3 nucleotides read TGCAGTGCTAGAGTTGGGAATGAAAAACTGTTTTTT.

This clonotype showed up many times. The CDR3, as DNA: TGTGCCAGCAGTGAGCTGGGACAGGGCGCCTACGAGCAGTACTTC. This encodes CASSELGQGAYEQYF. The chain has TRBV2 and TRBJ2-7; 9 bases agree with TRBD1. The CDR3 has 15 amino acids. Germline-derived CDR1 and CDR2 are SNHLY and FYNNEI. J gave up 2 bases and V 3 bases, and 5 bases lay outside the gene matches.

This clonotype has only a few counts. The chain's CDR3 is CATRRPGEIGELFF. The DNA of the CDR3 is TGTGCCACGCGACGGCCAGGGGAGATCGGGGAGCTGTTTTTT. V usage is TRBV6-1 and J usage is TRBJ2-2; D perhaps matches TRBD1 (6 bases). Germline loops: CDR1 MNHNS, CDR2 SASEGT. The V end was cut by 10 bases, the J end by 7 bases, with 19 bases between. This CDR3 comprises 14 residues.

J is TRBJ2-5 and V is TRBV7-2; TRBD2 agrees at 12 bases. Germline-derived CDR1 and CDR2 are SGHTA and FQGNSA. J gave up 5 bases and V 4 bases, and 5 bases lay outside the gene matches. The CDR3 is 15 residues long. This CDR3 reads CASSSTSGSVETQYF. CDR3 bases: TGTGCCAGCAGCTCGACTAGCGGGAGTGTGGAGACCCAGTACTTC.

This clonotype was seen repeatedly, ten times or more. V gene TRBV28 combines with J gene TRBJ1-1, with D hard to call. Germline-derived CDR1 and CDR2 are MDHEN and SYDVKM. This CDR3 spans 14 amino acids. Trimming took 2 bases from V and 1 from J, leaving 8 bases between them. The CDR3 spells CASSLGWGNTEAFF. The CDR3 DNA is TGTGCCAGCAGTTTAGGTTGGGGGAACACTGAAGCTTTCTTT.

There are a few counts of this clonotype. This chain links TRBV20-1 with TRBJ1-5; TRBD1 might be the D (6 bases). Trimming removed 6 bases at V and 0 bases at J, with 12 bases between. The CDR3 covers 14 residues. Germline values: CDR1 DFQATT, CDR2 SNEGSKA (reference sequence). The CDR3 sequence is CSAPTGVSNQPQHF. The CDR3 DNA follows: TGCAGTGCGCCGACAGGAGTTAGCAATCAGCCCCAGCATTTT.

Notes on this clonotype: One end of the junction does not line up with germline, which may come from a read error. J is TRBJ1-1 and V is TRBV19; D is uncertain. The germline V gene has CDR1 LNHDA and CDR2 SQIVND (reference sequence). The CDR3 covers 14 residues. CDR3 in amino acids: CASSLGPGNTKAFF. The CDR3 nucleotides read TGTGCCAGTAGTCTCGGGCCGGGGAACACTAAAGCTTTCTTT. Full variable domain (rest looked up from reference TRBV19 and TRBJ1-1): DGGITQSPKYLFRKEGQNVTLSCEQNLNHDAMYWYRQDPGQGLRLIYYSQIVNDFQKGDIAEGYSVSREKKESFPLTVTSAQKNPTAFYLCASSLGPGNTKAFFGQGTRLTVV.

This clonotype was detected many times. The chain has TRBV10-3 and TRBJ1-5, with 11 bases lining up with TRBD1. Germline CDR1 ENHRY, CDR2 SYGVKD. This CDR3 contains 16 residues. V gave up 3 bases and J gave up 7 bases; unmatched junction bases: 8. DNA for the CDR3: TGTGCCATCAGTGAACGTGGACAGGGGGCAGGGCAGCCCCAGCATTTT. Residues: CAISERGQGAGQPQHF.

This clonotype was seen only a few times. The chain joins TRBV19 to TRBJ2-7; tentative D call: TRBD2 (6 bases). The CDR3 has 16 residues. V was clipped by 5 bases and J by 0 bases, with 17 bases between them. CDR1 and CDR2 (germline): LNHDA, SQIVND (reference sequence). The DNA for the CDR3 is TGTGCCAGTAGTCCCGCCGGGGGACTGTCCTCCTACGAGCAGTACTTC. Protein: CASSPAGGLSSYEQYF.

This clonotype came up a few times. This chain links TRBV28 with TRBJ1-5, with D tentatively TRBD1 (5 bases). CDR3 size: 15 residues. From germline, CDR1 is MDHEN and CDR2 SYDVKM. V was clipped by 6 bases and J by 4 bases, with 16 bases between them. This chain's CDR3 is CASSPSGGENQPQHF. As DNA, the CDR3 is TGTGCCAGCAGCCCCTCAGGAGGGGAGAATCAGCCCCAGCATTTT.

This clonotype came up many times. The J gene is TRBJ1-6, the V gene TRBV6-2 or TRBV6-3; TRBD1 matches 7 bases. After removal of 2 bases from V and 7 bases from J, the junction contained 17 bases not matched to a gene. The CDR3 is 19 amino acids. The germline CDR1 and CDR2 sequences are MNHEY and SVGEGT. The CDR3 DNA sequence: TGTGCCAGCAGTTACATTACAGGGGATCCTCCCTTGAGGAATTCACCCCTCCACTTT. This gives the protein CASSYITGDPPLRNSPLHF.

On this clonotype itself: This may be a read error: a much more frequent sequence differs by one nucleotide. V usage is TRBV3-1 and J usage is TRBJ1-4, with a possible D match to TRBD1 (5 bases). The germline V gene encodes CDR1 LGHDT and CDR2 YNNKEL (reference sequence). This CDR3 is 14 amino acids long. CDR3 sequence reads: CASSQRLLGEKLVF. CDR3 coding DNA: TGTGCCAGCAGCCAAAGGCTTTTGGGGGAAAAACTGGTTTTT. Based on the CDR3 plus reference TRBV3-1 and TRBJ1-4, the full variable domain is DTAVSQTPKYLVTQMGNDKSIKCEQNLGHDTMYWYKQDSKKFLKIMFSYNNKELIINETVPNRFSPKSPDKAHLNLHINSLELGDSAVYFCASSQRLLGEKLVFGSGTQLSVL.

J is TRBJ2-1 and V is TRBV20-1; 12 bases are a match to TRBD2. CDR1 and CDR2 from the germline V gene are DFQATT and SNEGSKA (reference sequence). CDR3 length equals 15 residues. V lost 5 bases, J lost 4 bases, and 6 bases stayed unmatched. In DNA form, the CDR3 reads TGCAGTGCTTTTCCGGGACTAGCGGGTTACAATGAGCAGTTCTTC. Its translation is CSAFPGLAGYNEQFF.

Many counts were recorded for this clonotype. V usage is TRBV2 and J usage is TRBJ1-3; no clear D gene. This CDR3 contains 13 residues. CDR1 and CDR2 (germline): SNHLY, FYNNEI. V gave up 5 bases and J gave up 2 bases, with 7 bases separating them. The CDR3 nucleotides read TGTGCCAGCAGTTTGGACCCTGGAAACACCATATATTTT. This encodes CASSLDPGNTIYF.

This clonotype occurred many times. The chain carries TRBV6-1 and TRBJ1-1, with D uncertain. Trimming pared 6 bases from V and 1 base from J, leaving 9 bases between. Germline V gene sequence: CDR1 MNHNS, CDR2 SASEGT. The CDR3 sequence is 13 residues long. The CDR3 DNA sequence: TGTGCCAGCAGGACCCGGGGGAACACTGAAGCTTTCTTT. As protein: CASRTRGNTEAFF.

This clonotype was found a few times. The chain has TRBV11-3 and TRBJ2-3; the D gene is possibly TRBD2 (6 bases). Germline V gene sequence: CDR1 SGHNT, CDR2 YENEEA. Trimming stripped 11 bases from V and 2 bases from J, with 14 bases between. The CDR3 extends over 13 amino acids. The CDR3 sequence: CASGGSPTDTQYF. CDR3 in DNA: TGTGCCTCCGGAGGGTCCCCCACAGATACGCAGTATTTT.

The table lists this clonotype with many counts. V usage is TRBV2 and J usage is TRBJ2-1; unclear D gene. Looked up from germline, CDR1 is SNHLY and CDR2 is FYNNEI. V lost 3 bases to trimming and J lost 7 bases, with 13 bases between them. This CDR3 comprises 14 residues. As DNA, the CDR3 is TGTGCCAGCAGTGATATCCTAGTCCTGAATGAGCAGTTCTTC. Its translation is CASSDILVLNEQFF.